The sequence of this TCR beta chain was determined in a study of cytomegalovirus exposure and HLA in healthy donors. General study findings and limits: Follow-up analysis later connected one missense variant in DCLRE1C with trimming of TCR beta V- and J-genes. HLA allele associations emerged for around 15,000 TCR beta sequences in a later analysis, at 0.05 false discovery rate. Most TCR beta V segments were productive about 90% or about 30% of the time in an earlier analysis.

The CDR3 consists of 15 residues. V gave up 6 bases and J gave up 1 base, with 13 bases separating them. Germline V CDR1 and CDR2: MDHEN, SYDVKM. Both 60 Vbeta primers and 13 Jbeta primers went into the PCR. The repertoire was sequenced with immunoSEQ multiplex PCR; TCRdb's copy has only in-frame clones and lacks some. The data hold more than 80,000 clones, with around 78% observed a single time. Worth noting for this clone: Its target is unknown.

This TCR was recovered from a man between 18 and 29 years old in good health and CMV-seropositive. Source material: PBMCs. The rearrangement joins TRBV28 to TRBJ1-5; possibly TRBD1 for D (5 bases). CDR3: CASRMGGESNQPQHF. CDR3 nucleotides: TGTGCCAGCAGGATGGGGGGAGAGAGCAATCAGCCCCAGCATTTT.